The 15 T cell receptor beta chains presented below share a single source sample, sequenced in a study of cytomegalovirus exposure and HLA in healthy donors. Generated by immunoSEQ multiplex PCR, the TCRdb table keeps only in-frame clones and is missing some. This repertoire shows around 400,000 clones, 80% to 90% found once; its top ten account for under 0.9%. What was sequenced was PBMCs. The source of these receptors is a woman younger than 35 in good health and CMV-seronegative.

This chain joins TRBV18 and TRBJ1-2, with D unclear. Trimming cost V 2 bases and J 8 bases, with 15 bases left between them. CDR1 and CDR2 from the germline V gene are KGHSH and LQKENI. The CDR3 spans 14 residues. DNA of the CDR3: TGTGCCAGCTCACCAGGGCAGAGTTATGGCGGCTACACCTTC. Translated: CASSPGQSYGGYTF. Complete variable domain (other parts from reference TRBV18 and TRBJ1-2): NAGVMQNPRHLVRRRGQEARLRCSPMKGHSHVYWYRQLPEEGLKFMVYLQKENIIDESGMPKERFSAEFPKEGPSILRIQQVVRGDSAAYFCASSPGQSYGGYTFGSGTRLTVV.

The rearrangement uses TRBV4-1 and TRBJ2-6; the match to TRBD2 covers 13 bases. Germline CDR1 is MGHRA and CDR2 is YSYEKL. The CDR3 contains 18 residues. This chain's CDR3 is CATQGPGLAGSGANVLTF. The CDR3 coding sequence is TGCGCAACTCAGGGCCCGGGACTAGCGGGGTCTGGGGCCAACGTCCTGACTTTC.

The chain employs TRBV30 and TRBJ1-5, with D possibly being TRBD1 (5 bases). The germline CDR1 and CDR2 sequences are GTSNPN and SVGIG (reference sequence). V was clipped by 0 bases and J by 7 bases, with 13 bases between them. CDR3 length equals 14 residues. The CDR3 spells CAWSVNRGIQPQHF. The CDR3 nucleotides read TGTGCCTGGAGTGTAAATAGGGGAATACAGCCCCAGCATTTT. Combining the CDR3 with reference TRBV30 and TRBJ1-5 gives the whole variable domain SQTIHQWPATLVQPVGSPLSLECTVEGTSNPNLYWYRQAAGRGLQLLFYSVGIGQISSEVPQNLSASRPQDRQFILSSKKLLLSDSGFYLCAWSVNRGIQPQHFGDGTRLSIL.

The chain employs TRBV7-3 and TRBJ2-7, with 10 bases fitting TRBD2. Trimming at V came to 5 bases and at J to 3 bases, leaving 10 bases not matched to a gene. This CDR3 is built from 16 residues. The germline V gene encodes CDR1 SGHTA and CDR2 FQGTGA. The CDR3 DNA follows: TGTGCCAGCAGCCCCCCACGGACTAGCGGAGACTACGAGCAGTACTTC. It is translated as CASSPPRTSGDYEQYF.

The DNA of the CDR3 is TGCGCCAGCAGTGAGTCGGTTAGCGGGAGACACAATGAGCAGTTCTTC. Translated: CASSESVSGRHNEQFF. The genes are TRBV10-2 and TRBJ2-1; the match to TRBD2 covers 9 bases. Germline V lookup: CDR1 WSHSY, CDR2 SAAADI. Trimming removed 0 bases from V and 5 bases from J; junction bases left unmatched: 5. The CDR3 contains 16 residues.

This chain links TRBV27 with TRBJ1-2, with D unclear. V was cut by 3 bases and J by 4 bases, with 9 bases left in between. Germline V CDR1 and CDR2: MNHEY, SMNVEV (reference sequence). CDR3 length equals 13 residues. DNA of the CDR3: TGTGCCAGCAGTTTCCGGGTTGGCTATGGCTACACCTTC. Encoded protein: CASSFRVGYGYTF.

The V and J genes are TRBV12-5 and TRBJ2-7; 9 bases align to TRBD1. CDR1 and CDR2 (germline): LGHNT, FRNRAP. Unmatched junction bases numbered 19, after V lost 6 bases and J lost 4 bases. The CDR3 totals 18 residues. The CDR3 DNA reads as TGTGCTAGTGGGCGCCAGCCGGGACAGGGCCCTGCAAGTTACGAGCAGTACTTC. Encoded protein: CASGRQPGQGPASYEQYF.

The rearrangement links TRBV4-1 to TRBJ2-7, with 8 bases aligning to TRBD2. J lost 0 bases, V lost 4 bases, and 14 bases had no gene match. The CDR3 sequence is 18 residues long. Germline-derived CDR1 and CDR2 are MGHRA and YSYEKL. The CDR3 reads CASSPPGGGTVGSYEQYF. DNA of the CDR3: TGCGCCAGCAGCCCCCCGGGAGGGGGAACAGTCGGCTCCTACGAGCAGTACTTC.

This clone showed up just once. The rearrangement links TRBV11-2 to TRBJ2-7; the match to TRBD2 covers 8 bases. Germline CDR1 and CDR2: SGHAT and FQNNGV. The CDR3 sequence is 13 residues long. With 3 bases clipped from V and 6 bases from J, the junction kept 4 bases outside the gene matches. The CDR3 loop is CASSFAGGGEQYF. CDR3 DNA: TGTGCCAGCAGCTTTGCGGGAGGAGGCGAGCAGTACTTC.

This clone appeared a single time. The chain employs TRBV27 and TRBJ2-1; 16 nucleotides agree with TRBD2. From germline, CDR1 is MNHEY and CDR2 SMNVEV (reference sequence). V lost 5 bases, J lost 1 base, and 11 bases stayed unmatched. The CDR3 loop spans 20 amino acids. CDR3 in amino acids: CASSRPGLAGGFRSYNEQFF. The CDR3 region has the DNA TGTGCCAGCAGTCGTCCGGGACTAGCGGGAGGGTTTAGGTCCTACAATGAGCAGTTCTTC.

V gene TRBV11-2 combines with J gene TRBJ1-3; TRBD1 agrees at 7 bases. Trimming removed 2 bases from V and 0 bases from J; junction bases left unmatched: 7. Looked up from germline, CDR1 is SGHAT and CDR2 is FQNNGV. The length of the CDR3 is 17 residues. The CDR3 region is CASSLRDSRFSGNTIYF. The CDR3 DNA sequence: TGTGCCAGCAGCTTACGGGACAGCCGATTCTCTGGAAACACCATATATTTT.

This clone was seen more than once but under ten times. The J gene is TRBJ1-5, the V gene TRBV6-5; 10 bases agree with TRBD1. The germline gives CDR1 MNHEY, CDR2 SVGAGI. V shed 5 bases, J shed 7 bases, and the junction held 8 bases outside the gene matches. The CDR3 is 15 amino acids. This chain's CDR3 is CASSPRQGAWQPQHF. The CDR3 region has the DNA TGTGCCAGCAGTCCACGACAGGGGGCTTGGCAGCCCCAGCATTTT.

V is TRBV5-1 and J is TRBJ1-2; D unclear. Germline CDR1 SGHRS, CDR2 YFSETQ. Deletions cut 3 bases from V and 4 bases from J, with 7 bases between. This CDR3 is 12 amino acids long. CDR3 residues: CASSSQSYGYTF. CDR3 nucleotides: TGCGCCAGCAGCTCCCAGTCCTATGGCTACACCTTC.

The chain employs TRBV4-1 and TRBJ1-5; D is unresolved. The CDR3 runs to 16 residues. Per germline, CDR1 MGHRA and CDR2 YSYEKL. Trimming took 4 bases from V and 6 from J, leaving 19 bases between them. The DNA of the CDR3 is TGCGCCAGCAGCCCCCAGGAGGCACAGTCAAGTCAGCCCCAGCATTTT. Protein product: CASSPQEAQSSQPQHF.

V usage is TRBV29-1 and J usage is TRBJ2-3, with 8 positions matching TRBD1. The CDR3 covers 15 residues. Trimming cost V 6 bases and J 3 bases; bases outside gene matches: 11. Per germline, CDR1 SQVTM and CDR2 ANQGSEA. CDR3 coding DNA: TGCAGCGTCACCAGACAGACAGGGGCGACAGATACGCAGTATTTT. It yields the protein CSVTRQTGATDTQYF.